The 28 T cell receptor beta chains presented below share a single source sample, sequenced in a study of cytomegalovirus exposure and HLA in healthy donors. A multiplex PCR was run with 60 Vbeta primers and 13 Jbeta primers. Assay used: immunoSEQ multiplex PCR; TCRdb lists only in-frame clones, some missing. The table lists 90,000 to 130,000 clones, about 80% of them singletons. The sample taken for sequencing was PBMCs. The receptors shown here come from a woman aged 60-75 years in good health and CMV-seropositive.

In this sample, this clone turned up a few times. This sample includes further DNA sequences coding for the same CDR3. V and J are TRBV6-1 and TRBJ2-7, with D possibly TRBD2 on 6 matching bases. CDR3 length: 15 residues. Germline V gene lookup returns CDR1 MNHNS and CDR2 SASEGT. The V end was cut by 0 bases, the J end by 3 bases, with 12 bases between. The chain's CDR3 is CASSEALGGIYEQYF. CDR3 nucleotide sequence: TGTGCCAGCAGTGAAGCGCTCGGCGGGATCTACGAGCAGTACTTC.

This clone has only a few counts. The chain couples TRBV15 to TRBJ2-5, with D unresolved. The CDR3 extends over 14 amino acids. Trimming pared 0 bases from V and 3 bases from J, leaving 8 bases between. Germline V gene sequence: CDR1 LNHNV, CDR2 YYDKDF (reference sequence). The CDR3 nucleotides read TGTGCCACCAGCAGAGATCAGGCGAAAGAGACCCAGTACTTC. Its protein product is CATSRDQAKETQYF.

The rearrangement uses TRBV28 and TRBJ2-7, with 11 bases fitting TRBD2. Germline V gene data show CDR1 as MDHEN and CDR2 as SYDVKM. The CDR3 contains 18 residues. Germline trimming cut 5 bases from V and 2 bases from J; bases unmatched to any gene: 14. The CDR3 sequence: CASSQIAGGPGMAYEQYF. Here the CDR3 DNA reads TGTGCCAGCAGTCAAATAGCGGGAGGGCCGGGGATGGCCTACGAGCAGTACTTC.

The genes are TRBV5-6 and TRBJ2-5, with 9 bases fitting TRBD1. The J call may be in error: the DNA end matches TRBJ2-7 better. This CDR3 has 15 residues. Germline V gene sequence: CDR1 SGHDT, CDR2 YYEEEE. The CDR3 nucleotides are TGTGCCAGCAGCTTTAGGGACAGGGCTCAATACGAGCAGTACTTC. Its translation: CASSFRDRAQYEQYF.

In DNA form, the CDR3 reads TGTGCCATCAGGTCAGGGGAGGAGACCCAGTACTTC. The encoded protein is CAIRSGEETQYF. This chain uses TRBV10-3 with TRBJ2-5; TRBD1 is a possible D gene (6 bases). The CDR3 runs to 12 residues. Germline assignment: CDR1 ENHRY and CDR2 SYGVKD. V was clipped by 6 bases and J by 5 bases, with 10 bases between them.

To note about this clone: The sample carries other DNA sequences with the same CDR3. J is TRBJ2-5 and V is TRBV20-1; D not certain. CDR3 length: 10 amino acids. CDR1 and CDR2 (germline): DFQATT, SNEGSKA (reference sequence). V lost 6 bases, J lost 5 bases, and 7 bases lay in between. Written as DNA, the CDR3 is TGCAGTGCACTCGGGGAGACCCAGTACTTC. Residues: CSALGETQYF.

This clone was observed once. CDR3 in amino acids: CASSESGETQYF. Here the CDR3 DNA reads TGTGCCAGCAGTGAAAGCGGGGAGACCCAGTACTTC. This rearrangement joins TRBV2 to TRBJ2-5, with D perhaps TRBD2 (6 bases). This CDR3 is built from 12 residues. Germline V gene sequence: CDR1 SNHLY, CDR2 FYNNEI. The V gene lost 2 bases and the J gene lost 5 bases, with 6 bases spanning the gap.

As for this clone: At one of its ends the junction is not consistent with the germline gene, which may arise from a read error. This chain connects TRBV7-6 to TRBJ1-2; a weak D match, TRBD1 (6 bases). Germline CDR1 SGHVS, CDR2 FNYEAQ. The CDR3 runs 14 residues. The CDR3 DNA sequence: TGTGCCAGCAGCACGTCATCAGGGGACTATGGCCACACCTTC. Protein sequence: CASSTSSGDYGHTF.

The rearrangement joins TRBV7-9 to TRBJ1-2, with D uncertain. The V end lost 10 bases, the J end lost 3 bases, and 12 bases lay between the germline ends. This CDR3 comprises 12 residues. Germline CDR1 and CDR2: SEHNR and FQNEAQ (reference sequence). DNA for the CDR3: TGTGCCATATTACAGAAGGACTATGGCTACACCTTC. Its protein product is CAILQKDYGYTF.

This clone was recorded once. The chain has TRBV27 and TRBJ2-5, with 9 bases fitting TRBD2. The CDR3 totals 15 residues. V was clipped by 6 bases and J by 4 bases; unmatched bases: 9. Germline CDR1 MNHEY, CDR2 SMNVEV (reference sequence). CDR3: CASRSGRSWGETQYF. DNA for the CDR3: TGTGCCAGCAGGAGCGGGAGGAGTTGGGGAGAGACCCAGTACTTC.

The DNA of the CDR3 is TGTGCCAGCAGCTTAGGACCTAGCGGGAAGGTCTACGAGCAGTACTTC. Its protein is CASSLGPSGKVYEQYF. The chain has TRBV7-8 and TRBJ2-7; TRBD2 matches at 9 bases. The trim removed 1 base at V and 3 bases at J, leaving 7 bases unmatched. Germline loops: CDR1 SGHVS, CDR2 FQNEAQ. The CDR3 is made up of 16 amino acids. The full variable domain, with the rest looked up from reference TRBV7-8 and TRBJ2-7, is GAGVSQSPRYKVAKRGQDVALRCDPISGHVSLFWYQQALGQGPEFLTYFQNEAQLDKSGLPSDRFFAERPEGSVSTLKIQRTQQEDSAVYLCASSLGPSGKVYEQYFGPGTRLTVT.

V and J are TRBV7-3 and TRBJ2-2; 10 positions agree with TRBD2. Per germline, CDR1 SGHTA and CDR2 FQGTGA. V shed 5 bases and J 8 bases; nucleotides not matched to a gene: 11. The CDR3 runs 16 residues. CDR3 amino acids: CASSPNLAGVLGELFF. The DNA for the CDR3 is TGTGCCAGCAGCCCCAATCTAGCGGGAGTTCTTGGGGAGCTGTTTTTT.

The genes are TRBV5-1 and TRBJ2-2; 11 bases fit TRBD2. This CDR3 is 17 amino acids long. Germline V gene data show CDR1 as SGHRS and CDR2 as YFSETQ. The V segment lost 4 bases and the J segment 6 bases; nucleotides outside the gene matches: 11. CDR3 bases: TGCGCCAGCAGCACCCGGCTAGCGGGAGGATCGGCCGGGGAGCTGTTTTTT. Amino acids: CASSTRLAGGSAGELFF.

This chain links TRBV9 with TRBJ2-2; D gene uncertain. The germline V gene has CDR1 SGDLS and CDR2 YYNGEE. Trimming took 0 bases from V and 2 from J, leaving 11 bases between them. The CDR3 loop spans 16 amino acids. CDR3 in DNA: TGTGCCAGCAGCGTAGTTCCACAATTTAACACCGGGGAGCTGTTTTTT. Encoded protein: CASSVVPQFNTGELFF.

This rearrangement joins TRBV7-6 to TRBJ2-3, with TRBD2 identical over 10 bases. Trimming removed 5 bases from V and 3 bases from J; junction bases left unmatched: 5. The CDR3 is 15 amino acids. Germline V CDR1 and CDR2: SGHVS, FNYEAQ. The CDR3 bases are TGTGCCAGCAGCCTCCGGACTAGCGGAACAGATACGCAGTATTTT. Residues: CASSLRTSGTDTQYF.

CDR3 nucleotide sequence: TGTGCCAGCAGCTTAGCGTCGGCTAGCGGGACCGGGGAGCTGTTTTTT. Translated, it gives CASSLASASGTGELFF. The chain couples TRBV7-7 to TRBJ2-2; the match to TRBD2 covers 8 bases. V lost 0 bases, J lost 5 bases, and 5 bases stayed unmatched. The CDR3 extends over 16 amino acids. Germline V gene sequence: CDR1 SSHAT, CDR2 FNYEAQ (reference sequence).

The V gene is TRBV5-4, the J gene TRBJ2-7, with TRBD1 as a possible D gene (6 bases). Germline CDR1 is SGHNT and CDR2 is YYREEE (reference sequence). The CDR3 totals 15 residues. The V and J ends lost 5 bases and 5 bases respectively, with 20 bases between them. The DNA of the CDR3 is TGTGCCAGCAGTCACGTCGACAGGCCCTTTGACGAGCAGTACTTC. Amino acid sequence: CASSHVDRPFDEQYF.

V usage is TRBV18 and J usage is TRBJ1-5; TRBD1 aligns across 8 bases. Germline values: CDR1 KGHSH, CDR2 LQKENI. This CDR3 has 14 residues. V dropped 3 bases and J dropped 8; count of bases not matched to a gene: 6. CDR3 region: CASSPQGAQEPQHF. The CDR3 DNA is TGTGCCAGCTCACCCCAGGGGGCACAGGAGCCCCAGCATTTT.

The V call is TRBV27, the J call TRBJ1-5; tentatively, D is TRBD1 (5 bases). The germline CDR1 and CDR2 sequences are MNHEY and SMNVEV (reference sequence). CDR3 size: 14 residues. V lost 3 bases and J lost 7, with 13 bases in between. The DNA of the CDR3 is TGTGCCAGCAGTTTCAAAAGGGGTGGGCAGCCCCAGCATTTT. Its translation: CASSFKRGGQPQHF.

This chain joins TRBV15 and TRBJ2-1, with 12 bases that match TRBD2. Germline V gives CDR1 LNHNV, CDR2 YYDKDF (reference sequence). This CDR3 has 14 residues. J lost 6 bases, V lost 3 bases, and 0 bases had no gene match. CDR3: CATSRTSGSNEQFF. The CDR3 DNA is TGTGCCACCAGCAGGACTAGCGGGAGCAATGAGCAGTTCTTC. The whole variable domain, filled in from reference TRBV15 and TRBJ2-1, reads DAMVIQNPRYQVTQFGKPVTLSCSQTLNHNVMYWYQQKSSQAPKLLFHYYDKDFNNEADTPDNFQSRRPNTSFCFLDIRSPGLGDTAMYLCATSRTSGSNEQFFGPGTRLTVL.

The chain employs TRBV28 and TRBJ2-6; 9 positions match TRBD1. Germline values: CDR1 MDHEN, CDR2 SYDVKM. The CDR3 is 17 residues long. Trimming at V came to 5 bases and at J to 2 bases, leaving 7 bases not matched to a gene. The DNA of the CDR3 is TGTGCCAGCAGTGGGACAGGGTCCCCTACTGGGGCCAACGTCCTGACTTTC. Translating gives CASSGTGSPTGANVLTF.

V gene TRBV27 combines with J gene TRBJ2-2; 7 bases align to TRBD2. The CDR3 spans 14 residues. Trimming at V came to 5 bases and at J to 5 bases, leaving 5 bases not matched to a gene. Germline loops: CDR1 MNHEY, CDR2 SMNVEV (reference sequence). The CDR3 spells CASSLAGVTGELFF. The DNA for the CDR3 is TGTGCCAGCAGTCTTGCGGGGGTAACCGGGGAGCTGTTTTTT.

The rearrangement links TRBV10-3 to TRBJ2-7, with D possibly being TRBD2 (7 bases). Germline V gene data show CDR1 as ENHRY and CDR2 as SYGVKD. CDR3 length: 16 residues. The V and J ends lost 2 bases and 5 bases respectively, with 19 bases between them. The CDR3 sequence is CAISEELGGRPHEQYF. The CDR3, as DNA: TGTGCCATCAGTGAGGAGTTGGGGGGGCGCCCCCACGAGCAGTACTTC.

The CDR3 region has the DNA TGTGCCAGCAGTCCAGACAGGGGGCACGAAGCTTTCTTT. This codes for CASSPDRGHEAFF. The gene calls are TRBV5-4 and TRBJ1-1; 10 nucleotides align to TRBD1. The CDR3 consists of 13 residues. Germline lookup yields CDR1 SGHNT and CDR2 YYREEE (reference sequence). With V trimmed by 5 bases and J by 8 bases, 6 bases remained unmatched.

V is TRBV18 and J is TRBJ2-2; 10 nucleotides align to TRBD1. CDR1 KGHSH and CDR2 LQKENI come from the germline V gene. The CDR3 spans 16 residues. J was trimmed by 6 bases and V by 6 bases; bases with no gene match: 10. In DNA form, the CDR3 reads TGTGCCAGCTCCCGGGTGACAGGGGGCTTCGCCGGGGAGCTGTTTTTT. This codes for CASSRVTGGFAGELFF.

The chain combines TRBV28 with TRBJ1-4, with TRBD1 matching 9 bases. The germline gives CDR1 MDHEN, CDR2 SYDVKM. The CDR3 runs to 16 residues. V gave up 5 bases and J gave up 6 bases; unmatched junction bases: 10. The CDR3 coding sequence is TGTGCCAGCAGTCGGATTGGGACAGGGTATGATGAAAAACTGTTTTTT. Translated, it gives CASSRIGTGYDEKLFF.

The chain uses TRBV5-1 and TRBJ2-5; TRBD1 agrees at 9 bases. V trimming: 2 bases; J trimming: 5 bases; junction bases outside the gene matches: 1. The CDR3 covers 13 residues. Looked up from germline, CDR1 is SGHRS and CDR2 is YFSETQ. CDR3 region: CASSFGQGETQYF. DNA for the CDR3: TGCGCCAGCAGCTTTGGACAGGGGGAGACCCAGTACTTC.

The V and J genes are TRBV9 and TRBJ1-2; 9 positions agree with TRBD1. From germline, CDR1 is SGDLS and CDR2 YYNGEE. V shed 4 bases, J shed 7 bases, and the junction held 8 bases outside the gene matches. CDR3 length: 14 residues. The CDR3 region has the DNA TGTGCCAGCAGCCCAAGGGGACAGGGCCGTGGCTACACCTTC. Protein product: CASSPRGQGRGYTF.